The T cell receptor beta chain under discussion was sequenced for a study of blood T cell repertoires in COVID-19. Study in general: There were acute and convalescent COVID-19 samples, and they came from the United States, Italy and Spain.

In germline, CDR1 is DFQATT, CDR2 SNEGSKA (reference sequence). The CDR3 spans 11 residues. Here immunoSEQ multiplex PCR was the method, and the copy in TCRdb shows in-frame clones only, minus some. Of about 350,000 clones in the sample, roughly 90% were seen once. Material for sequencing was peripheral blood. The V and J genes are TRBV20-1 and TRBJ1-1; possibly TRBD1 for D (5 bases). This receptor was identified in a man aged 30 to 39 with COVID-19, enrolled during active disease. DNA for the CDR3: TGCACTTTCGTCGGGGGGATTGAAGCTTTCTTT. As protein: CTFVGGIEAFF.